Listed here are 26 T cell receptor beta chains from one sample, sequenced in a study of T cells in Graves' hyperthyroidism and ophthalmopathy. Amplified TCR beta CDR3 regions came from RNA transcripts. The primer set for the first-round RT-PCR of the TCR CDR3 was HTBI. TCRdb fed the multiplex PCR reads into MiXCR, producing one record per CDR3 protein. The sample has more than 500,000 distinct CDR3 sequences; about 16% are singletons. The sample taken for sequencing was blood. These TCRs come from a woman in her 30s with Graves' ophthalmopathy.

A few counts support this clonotype. The chain combines TRBV29-1 with TRBJ2-7; no clear D. V was trimmed by 1 base and J by 3 bases, leaving 22 bases between them. Germline V gene sequence: CDR1 SQVTM, CDR2 ANQGSEA. The CDR3 runs 17 residues. The CDR3 here is CSVEARSFRTGDYEQYF. The CDR3 region has the DNA TGCAGCGTTGAAGCCCGCAGCTTTAGGACCGGAGACTACGAGCAGTACTTC.

This clonotype was picked up many times. The chain combines TRBV7-3 with TRBJ2-5; maybe TRBD2 (6 bases). The length of the CDR3 is 17 residues. The V end was cut by 2 bases, the J end by 5 bases, with 21 bases between. CDR1 is SGHTA, CDR2 FQGTGA, per germline. CDR3 residues: CASSLGPPGLGGETQYF. In DNA form, the CDR3 reads TGTGCCAGCAGCTTAGGACCCCCGGGACTGGGGGGTGAGACCCAGTACTTC.

In its sample, this clonotype was seen a few times. The chain uses TRBV11-2 and TRBJ2-1; the match to TRBD2 covers 12 bases. Germline V CDR1 and CDR2: SGHAT, FQNNGV. This CDR3 is 15 amino acids long. The V segment lost 3 bases and the J segment 9 bases; nucleotides outside the gene matches: 6. The CDR3 DNA is TGTGCCAGCAGCTTTCTAGCGGGAGGGCCTGGTGAGCAGTTCTTC. Its translation: CASSFLAGGPGEQFF.

This rearrangement joins TRBV15 to TRBJ1-5; D remains ambiguous. Trimming removed 3 bases at V and 4 bases at J, with 19 bases between. The CDR3 has 17 residues. Germline V gene lookup returns CDR1 LNHNV and CDR2 YYDKDF (reference sequence). CDR3 nucleotides: TGTGCCACCAGCAGTACCTCTGGGGTCTGGGTTAATCAGCCCCAGCATTTT. Amino acid sequence: CATSSTSGVWVNQPQHF.

This clonotype was seen many times. The V call is TRBV20-1, the J call TRBJ2-5; D is perhaps TRBD2 (5 bases). V dropped 6 bases and J dropped 6 bases, with 17 bases sitting between them. From germline, CDR1 is DFQATT and CDR2 SNEGSKA (reference sequence). This CDR3 comprises 13 residues. The CDR3 loop reads CSARASTRQTQYF. The CDR3 bases are TGCAGTGCGAGGGCCAGTACGAGGCAGACCCAGTACTTC.

This clonotype was picked up many times. V is TRBV2 and J is TRBJ2-5; 10 nucleotides align to TRBD2. The germline gives CDR1 SNHLY, CDR2 FYNNEI. V gave up 8 bases and J gave up 0 bases; unmatched junction bases: 9. The CDR3 is 16 residues long. In nucleotides, the CDR3 is TGTGCCAGCGGCGGACTAGCGGAGACGTACCAAGAGACCCAGTACTTC. Encoded protein: CASGGLAETYQETQYF.

This chain joins TRBV7-3 and TRBJ2-1; D not certain. The CDR3 is 21 residues long. Germline CDR1 is SGHTA and CDR2 is FQGTGA. V gave up 5 bases and J gave up 1 base, with 30 bases separating them. CDR3 protein: CASSRKVPGHSALASYNEQFF. The CDR3, as DNA: TGTGCCAGCAGCCGAAAAGTTCCCGGGCACTCGGCTTTGGCTTCCTACAATGAGCAGTTCTTC.

Details on this clonotype: Mismatch with germline at one junction end may stem from a read error. This rearrangement joins TRBV20-1 to TRBJ2-6, with 7 bases identical to TRBD1. Germline lookup yields CDR1 DFQATT and CDR2 SNEGSKA (reference sequence). The CDR3 is 14 residues long. Written as DNA, the CDR3 is TGCAGTGCTACGACAGGGTCTGGGGCCGACGTCCTGACTTTC. Protein sequence: CSATTGSGADVLTF.

This chain links TRBV27 with TRBJ1-4, with 7 nucleotides matching TRBD1. Losses at the gene ends were 0 bases for V and 0 bases for J; bases not matched to a gene: 1. The CDR3 runs to 16 residues. Germline CDR1 MNHEY, CDR2 SMNVEV (reference sequence). The CDR3 bases are TGTGCCAGCAGTTTATCAGGGGGCGCAACTAATGAAAAACTGTTTTTT. It is translated as CASSLSGGATNEKLFF. The whole variable domain, filled in from reference TRBV27 and TRBJ1-4, reads EAQVTQNPRYLITVTGKKLTVTCSQNMNHEYMSWYRQDPGLGLRQIYYSMNVEVTDKGDVPEGYKVSRKEKRNFPLILESPSPNQTSLYFCASSLSGGATNEKLFFGSGTQLSVL.

There are many counts of this clonotype. The chain carries TRBV20-1 and TRBJ2-5, with 7 bases fitting TRBD1. V dropped 5 bases and J dropped 6; count of bases not matched to a gene: 9. Germline V lookup: CDR1 DFQATT, CDR2 SNEGSKA (reference sequence). The length of the CDR3 is 13 residues. This CDR3 is CSAPQRQGQTQYF. CDR3 DNA: TGCAGTGCTCCCCAGAGACAGGGTCAGACCCAGTACTTC.

The chain is built from TRBV4-3 and TRBJ2-2; possibly TRBD2 for D (6 bases). CDR1 is LGHNA and CDR2 is YSLEER in the germline V gene. Deletions cut 0 bases from V and 5 bases from J, with 16 bases between. The CDR3 runs 17 residues. The CDR3: CASSQERSRAGTGELFF. The CDR3 nucleotides read TGCGCCAGCAGCCAAGAGCGGTCGAGGGCGGGAACCGGGGAGCTGTTTTTT.

The genes are TRBV5-6 and TRBJ2-2; possible D gene TRBD1, 5 bases. Germline CDR1 SGHDT, CDR2 YYEEEE. V lost 2 bases, J lost 1 base, and 12 bases lay in between. CDR3 length equals 16 residues. DNA of the CDR3: TGTGCCAGCAGCTTTTATAACAGGATGAACACCGGGGAGCTGTTTTTT. Translated: CASSFYNRMNTGELFF. Using reference TRBV5-6 and TRBJ2-2 for the parts outside the CDR3, the full variable domain is DAGVTQSPTHLIKTRGQQVTLRCSPKSGHDTVSWYQQALGQGPQFIFQYYEEEERQRGNFPDRFSGHQFPNYSSELNVNALLLGDSALYLCASSFYNRMNTGELFFGEGSRLTVL.

This clonotype was detected only a few times. The chain joins TRBV30 to TRBJ1-1; the D gene is possibly TRBD1 (6 bases). V was trimmed by 5 bases and J by 1 base, leaving 14 bases between them. Germline V gives CDR1 GTSNPN, CDR2 SVGIG (reference sequence). CDR3 size: 14 residues. CDR3 sequence reads: CAWVLDSSNTEAFF. For the CDR3, the DNA is TGTGCCTGGGTATTGGACAGCTCGAACACTGAAGCTTTCTTT.

The chain uses TRBV29-1 and TRBJ2-1, with D uncertain. V was cut by 4 bases and J by 2 bases, with 9 bases left in between. The CDR3 runs 13 residues. Germline CDR1 and CDR2: SQVTM and ANQGSEA. CDR3 DNA sequence: TGCAGCGTTGCAGTTCTAACCTACAATGAGCAGTTCTTC. Translated: CSVAVLTYNEQFF.

This clonotype was counted many times. The chain recombines TRBV28 with TRBJ1-2; 7 bases agree with TRBD1. Germline-derived CDR1 and CDR2 are MDHEN and SYDVKM. After removal of 9 bases from V and 0 bases from J, the junction contained 7 bases not matched to a gene. CDR3 length: 14 amino acids. The CDR3, as DNA: TGTGCCAGAAAGAGACAGGGAACTAACTATGGCTACACCTTC. Amino acids: CARKRQGTNYGYTF.

This clonotype came up once. Since a much larger clone is just one base distant, this may be a read error. V gene TRBV9 combines with J gene TRBJ1-5; 11 nucleotides match TRBD1. Germline assignment: CDR1 SGDLS and CDR2 YYNGEE. This CDR3 spans 17 amino acids. The CDR3 coding sequence is TGTGCCAACAGCGCCGGACAGGGGGCTTATAGCAATCAGCCCCAGCATTTT. This translates into CANSAGQGAYSNQPQHF.

The chain couples TRBV7-9 to TRBJ2-1, with TRBD2 as a possible D gene (5 bases). The V gene lost 4 bases and the J gene lost 9 bases, with 10 bases spanning the gap. CDR3 size: 12 residues. Germline V gene data show CDR1 as SEHNR and CDR2 as FQNEAQ (reference sequence). This CDR3 is CASSSLGAEQFF. The CDR3 DNA is TGTGCCAGCAGCTCTTTGGGAGCTGAGCAGTTCTTC.

Only a few counts were recorded for this clonotype. This chain uses TRBV12-3 or TRBV12-4 with TRBJ1-3; 10 positions match TRBD1. The CDR3 is made up of 15 amino acids. V gave up 11 bases and J gave up 3 bases; unmatched junction bases: 10. This chain's CDR3 is CACPSGTGVGNTIYF. The CDR3 DNA is TGTGCCTGCCCCTCAGGGACAGGGGTTGGAAACACCATATATTTT.

V and J are TRBV6-1 and TRBJ2-7; 9 nucleotides align to TRBD1. CDR3 length: 13 amino acids. CDR1 is MNHNS and CDR2 is SASEGT in the germline V gene. Unmatched junction bases numbered 3, after V lost 6 bases and J lost 3 bases. The CDR3 spells CASRGQGNYEQYF. The DNA of the CDR3 is TGTGCCAGCAGGGGACAGGGAAACTACGAGCAGTACTTC.

In its sample, this clonotype was seen many times. V gene TRBV11-2 combines with J gene TRBJ2-7; D gene ambiguous. Germline CDR1 SGHAT, CDR2 FQNNGV. Trimming took 0 bases from V and 12 from J, leaving 9 bases between them. The CDR3 is 11 amino acids. The CDR3 coding sequence is TGTGCCAGCAGCTTAGATTTCCCGCCGTACTTC. It encodes CASSLDFPPYF.

CDR3 sequence reads: CASSKTGGGYTF. Here the CDR3 DNA reads TGTGCCAGCTCAAAAACAGGGGGTGGCTACACCTTC. This rearrangement joins TRBV18 to TRBJ1-2, with 8 bases fitting TRBD1. Germline values: CDR1 KGHSH, CDR2 LQKENI. Trimming removed 5 bases from V and 7 bases from J; junction bases left unmatched: 3. The CDR3 has 12 amino acids.

This chain links TRBV5-1 with TRBJ1-5; D call uncertain. Per germline, CDR1 SGHRS and CDR2 YFSETQ. The CDR3 has 15 amino acids. With 4 bases removed from V and 0 bases from J, the gap between germline ends came to 11 bases. The CDR3 region has the DNA TGCGCCAGCAGCGAAGACGGATATAGCAATCAGCCCCAGCATTTT. The encoded protein is CASSEDGYSNQPQHF.

The rearrangement joins TRBV15 to TRBJ1-4; D is unclear. Per the germline V gene, CDR1 is LNHNV and CDR2 is YYDKDF (reference sequence). Between the trimmed V and J ends, which lost 6 bases and 8 bases, there was a span of 19 bases. The CDR3 extends over 15 amino acids. The CDR3 DNA sequence: TGTGCCACCAGTCTCTGGGCGGTGGCGGACGAAAAACTGTTTTTT. Protein sequence: CATSLWAVADEKLFF. Based on the CDR3 plus reference TRBV15 and TRBJ1-4, the full variable domain is DAMVIQNPRYQVTQFGKPVTLSCSQTLNHNVMYWYQQKSSQAPKLLFHYYDKDFNNEADTPDNFQSRRPNTSFCFLDIRSPGLGDTAMYLCATSLWAVADEKLFFGSGTQLSVL.

This clonotype was seen repeatedly, ten times or more. The chain uses TRBV2 and TRBJ2-1; no clear D gene. The CDR3 consists of 12 residues. Trimming removed 2 bases from V and 9 bases from J, with 8 bases in between. Germline-derived CDR1 and CDR2 are SNHLY and FYNNEI. CDR3 region: CASSESWVEQFF. CDR3 in DNA: TGTGCCAGCAGTGAATCCTGGGTTGAGCAGTTCTTC.

This clonotype was detected only a few times. The chain joins TRBV6-4 to TRBJ1-1; D not resolved. CDR3 length equals 14 residues. Germline CDR1 and CDR2: MRHNA and SNTAGT. V lost 3 bases, J lost 1 base, and 9 bases lay in between. The CDR3: CASSENAENTEAFF. DNA for the CDR3: TGTGCCAGCAGTGAGAACGCGGAGAACACTGAAGCTTTCTTT.

The sample holds a few counts of this clonotype. This rearrangement joins TRBV6-2 or TRBV6-3 to TRBJ2-3; no clear D. Germline assignment: CDR1 MNHEY and CDR2 SVGEGT. The CDR3 runs to 15 residues. Trimming removed 6 bases at V and 2 bases at J, with 15 bases between. The CDR3 DNA is TGTGCCAGCAGAGACTCACCGCCCAACACAGATACGCAGTATTTT. This codes for CASRDSPPNTDTQYF.